This T cell receptor (beta chain) was sequenced in a study of blood T cell repertoires in COVID-19. Study-level background: The cDNA or gDNA used as material had been derived from T cells, B-cell-depleted T cells, or PBMCs.

This CDR3 has 18 amino acids. Germline CDR1 and CDR2: LGHNA and YSLEER. J was trimmed by 2 bases and V by 4 bases; bases with no gene match: 14. Assay: immunoSEQ multiplex PCR; the TCRdb copy retains only in-frame clones and omits some. The sample has approximately 200,000 clones, 85% to 90% seen once. The sequenced sample consisted of PBMCs or T cells enriched from blood (not recorded which). The sequence was collected from a man younger than 40 who had recovered from COVID-19. This sequence joins TRBV4-3 and TRBJ2-7; 10 nucleotides align to TRBD1. CDR3: CASSLLEVDRGDPYEQYF. CDR3 nucleotide sequence: TGCGCCAGCAGCCTTCTAGAGGTGGACAGGGGGGATCCCTACGAGCAGTACTTC.